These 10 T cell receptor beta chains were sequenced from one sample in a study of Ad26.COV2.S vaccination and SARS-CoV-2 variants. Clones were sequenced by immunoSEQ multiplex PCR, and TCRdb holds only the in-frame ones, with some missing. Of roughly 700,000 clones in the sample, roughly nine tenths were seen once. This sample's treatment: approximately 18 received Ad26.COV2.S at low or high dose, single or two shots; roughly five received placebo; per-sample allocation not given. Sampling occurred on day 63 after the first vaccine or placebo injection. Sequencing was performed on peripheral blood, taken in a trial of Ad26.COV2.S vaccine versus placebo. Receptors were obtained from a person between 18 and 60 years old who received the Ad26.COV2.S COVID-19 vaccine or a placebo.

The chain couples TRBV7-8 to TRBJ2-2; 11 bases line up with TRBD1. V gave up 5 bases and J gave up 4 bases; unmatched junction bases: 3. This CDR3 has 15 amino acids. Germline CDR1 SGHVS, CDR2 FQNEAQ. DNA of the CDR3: TGTGCCAGCAGCACCGGGACAGGGGGCACCGGGGAGCTGTTTTTT. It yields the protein CASSTGTGGTGELFF.

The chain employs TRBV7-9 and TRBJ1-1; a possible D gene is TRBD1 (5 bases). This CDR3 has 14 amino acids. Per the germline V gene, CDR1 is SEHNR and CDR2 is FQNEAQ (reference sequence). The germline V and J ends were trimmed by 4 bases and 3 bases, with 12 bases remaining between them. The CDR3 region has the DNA TGTGCCAGCAGCTCGGACTGGGGCGACACTGAAGCTTTCTTT. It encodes CASSSDWGDTEAFF. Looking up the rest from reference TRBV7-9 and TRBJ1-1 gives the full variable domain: DTGVSQNPRHKITKRGQNVTFRCDPISEHNRLYWYRQTLGQGPEFLTYFQNEAQLEKSRLLSDRFSAERPKGSFSTLEIQRTEQGDSAMYLCASSSDWGDTEAFFGQGTRLTVV.

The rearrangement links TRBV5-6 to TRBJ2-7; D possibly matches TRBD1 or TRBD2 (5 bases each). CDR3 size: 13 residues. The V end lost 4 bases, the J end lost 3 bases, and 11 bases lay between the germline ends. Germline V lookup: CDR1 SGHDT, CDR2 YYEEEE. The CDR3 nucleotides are TGTGCCAGCAGCACGGGACCCCTCTACGAGCAGTACTTC. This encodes CASSTGPLYEQYF.

In nucleotides, the CDR3 is TGCGCCAGCAGCTTGGTCGGGGCCGAGAACCACGAGCAGTACTTC. Amino acid sequence: CASSLVGAENHEQYF. The chain couples TRBV5-1 to TRBJ2-7; D could derive from TRBD1 or TRBD2 (5 bases each). The CDR3 is 15 amino acids. Trimming pared 0 bases from V and 5 bases from J, leaving 15 bases between. From germline, CDR1 is SGHRS and CDR2 YFSETQ.

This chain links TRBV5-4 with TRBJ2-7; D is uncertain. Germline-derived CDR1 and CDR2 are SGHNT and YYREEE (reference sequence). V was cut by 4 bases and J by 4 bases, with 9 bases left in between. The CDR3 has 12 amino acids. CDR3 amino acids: CASSIYGYEQYF. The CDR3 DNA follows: TGTGCCAGCAGCATATACGGATACGAGCAGTACTTC.

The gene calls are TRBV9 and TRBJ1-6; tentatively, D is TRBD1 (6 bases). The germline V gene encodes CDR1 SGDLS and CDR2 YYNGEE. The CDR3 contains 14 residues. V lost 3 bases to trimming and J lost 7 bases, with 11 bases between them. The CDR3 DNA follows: TGTGCCAGCAGCGCCGGACAGCAAAATTCACCCCTCCACTTT. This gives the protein CASSAGQQNSPLHF.

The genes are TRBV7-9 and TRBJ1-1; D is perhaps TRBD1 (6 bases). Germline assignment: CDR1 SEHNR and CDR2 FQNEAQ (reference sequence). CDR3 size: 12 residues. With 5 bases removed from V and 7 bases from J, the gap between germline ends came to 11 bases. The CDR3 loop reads CASSRTVNEAFF. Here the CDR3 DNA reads TGTGCCAGCAGCCGGACAGTTAATGAAGCTTTCTTT.

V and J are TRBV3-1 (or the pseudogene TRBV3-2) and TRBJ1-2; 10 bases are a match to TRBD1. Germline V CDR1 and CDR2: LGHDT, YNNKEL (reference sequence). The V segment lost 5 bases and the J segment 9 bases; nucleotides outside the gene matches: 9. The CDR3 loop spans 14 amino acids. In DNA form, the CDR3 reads TGTGCCAGCAGCTCGTGGGACAGGGGTATTCGCTACACCTTC. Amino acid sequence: CASSSWDRGIRYTF.

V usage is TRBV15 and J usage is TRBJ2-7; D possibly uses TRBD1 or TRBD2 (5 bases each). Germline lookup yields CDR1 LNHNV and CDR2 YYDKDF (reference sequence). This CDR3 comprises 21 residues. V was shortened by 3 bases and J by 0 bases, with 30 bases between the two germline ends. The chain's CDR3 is CATSRGTARGQVKQHSYEQYF. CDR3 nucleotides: TGTGCCACCAGCAGGGGGACCGCCCGGGGCCAAGTCAAACAACACTCCTACGAGCAGTACTTC.

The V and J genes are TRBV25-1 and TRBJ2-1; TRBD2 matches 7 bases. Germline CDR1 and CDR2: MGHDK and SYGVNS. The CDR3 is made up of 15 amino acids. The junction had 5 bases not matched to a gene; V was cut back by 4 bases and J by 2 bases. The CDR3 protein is CASSGGGGAYNEQFF. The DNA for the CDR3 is TGTGCCAGCAGTGGGGGCGGGGGAGCCTACAATGAGCAGTTCTTC.